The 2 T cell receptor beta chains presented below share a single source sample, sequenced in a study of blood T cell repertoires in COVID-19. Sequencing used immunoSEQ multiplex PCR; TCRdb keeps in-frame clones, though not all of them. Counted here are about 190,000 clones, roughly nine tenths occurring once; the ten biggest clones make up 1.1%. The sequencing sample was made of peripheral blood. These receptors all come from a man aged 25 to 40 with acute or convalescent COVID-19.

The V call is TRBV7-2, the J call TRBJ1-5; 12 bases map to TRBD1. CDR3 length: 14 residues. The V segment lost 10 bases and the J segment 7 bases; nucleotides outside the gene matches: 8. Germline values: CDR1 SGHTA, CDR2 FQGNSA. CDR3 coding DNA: TGTGCCACCGCCCGGGACAGGGGGCGACAGCCCCAGCATTTT. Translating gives CATARDRGRQPQHF.

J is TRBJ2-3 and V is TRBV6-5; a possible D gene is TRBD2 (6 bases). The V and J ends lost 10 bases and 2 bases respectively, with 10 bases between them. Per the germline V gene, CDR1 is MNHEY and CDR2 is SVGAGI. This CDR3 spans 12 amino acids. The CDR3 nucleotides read TGTGCCACCGGGGACTCCACAGATACGCAGTATTTT. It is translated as CATGDSTDTQYF.